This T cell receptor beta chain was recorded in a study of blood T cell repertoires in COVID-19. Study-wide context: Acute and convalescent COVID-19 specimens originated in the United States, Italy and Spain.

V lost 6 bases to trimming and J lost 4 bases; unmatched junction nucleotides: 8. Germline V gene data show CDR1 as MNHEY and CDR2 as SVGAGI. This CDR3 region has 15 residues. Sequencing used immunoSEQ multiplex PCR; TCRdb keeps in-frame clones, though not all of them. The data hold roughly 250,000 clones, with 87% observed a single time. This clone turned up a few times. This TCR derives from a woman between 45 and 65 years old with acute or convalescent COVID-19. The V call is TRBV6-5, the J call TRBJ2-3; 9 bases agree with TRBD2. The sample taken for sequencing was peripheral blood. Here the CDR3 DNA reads TGTGCCAGCAGAAAGCCGGGACTAGCTGCAGATACGCAGTATTTT. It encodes CASRKPGLAADTQYF.